This entry describes one T cell receptor (beta chain). Original methodology: Amplification of reference gene primers provided the estimated nucleated cell counts. Sequenced by immunoSEQ multiplex PCR; TCRdb stores in-frame clones only, minus some. The V and J calls and the clone size are those of that table, but D and trimming were determined from the DNA. The table includes about 300,000 clones, approximately 88% detected once. The data are from a study of blood T cell repertoires in COVID-19. Study-wide background: Sites across the United States, Italy and Spain contributed samples from acute and convalescent COVID-19. Sources were T cells, B-cell-depleted T cells, or PBMCs; the material itself was cDNA or gDNA.

There are 16 residues in the CDR3. Per the germline V gene, CDR1 is MDHEN and CDR2 is SYDVKM. The V gene lost 1 base and the J gene lost 2 bases, with 12 bases spanning the gap. The chain joins TRBV28 to TRBJ1-5; D might be TRBD1 (6 bases). The source of this sequence is a woman in her thirties who had recovered from COVID-19. Sequencing was performed on peripheral blood. CDR3 DNA sequence: TGTGCCAGCAGTTTATTTTCAGGGGTCGGCAATCAGCCCCAGCATTTT. Encoded protein: CASSLFSGVGNQPQHF.